Listed below are T cell receptor beta chains from one sample, sequenced in a study of OX40 agonist ivuxolimab in advanced cancers. Repertoires were generated with immunoSEQ multiplex PCR, while TCRdb's copy carries only in-frame clones and drops some. The table has fewer than 65,000 clones, about 94% seen once. Sequenced here: CD4+ or CD8+ T cells sorted from blood, sampled in a trial of the OX40 agonist ivuxolimab. These receptors originate from an adult with an advanced solid tumor such as melanoma, head and neck, liver or kidney cancer. CDR3s include the opening cysteine and the closing phenylalanine or tryptophan. D genes are given only for firm matches. Not all rows give a size; the values are once, few, many and, for expanded clones, a class.

>TRBV2|TRBJ1-5|NA|NA
TGTGCCAGCAGGGGGACACCCGTGGATAGCAATCAGCCCCAGCATTTT
CASRGTPVDSNQPQHF
>TRBV30|TRBJ2-3|NA|NA
TGTGCCTGGAGTGAAGTGGCTCCCACAGATACGCAGTATTTT
CAWSEVAPTDTQYF
>TRBV9|TRBJ2-2|NA|TRBD2
TGTGCCAGCAGGCAGTGGGCTAGCGGGTCCACCGGGGAGCTGTTTTTT
CASRQWASGSTGELFF
>TRBV2|TRBJ1-2|NA|TRBD1
TGTGCCAGCAGTCCAGGGATGACAGGGGGCCCGAACTATGGCTACACCTTC
CASSPGMTGGPNYGYTF
>TRBV27|TRBJ2-2|NA|NA
TGTGCCAGCAGTCCGAACACCGGGGAGCTGTTTTTT
CASSPNTGELFF
>TRBV9|TRBJ2-7|NA|TRBD2
TGTGCCAGCAGCGTAGAGGCGGGAGCCTCCTACGAGCAGTACTTC
CASSVEAGASYEQYF
>TRBV15|TRBJ1-4|NA|NA
TGTGCCACCAGCAGAGATTCGGACAGCATGGTGGGAAAACTGTTTTTT
CATSRDSDSMVGKLFF
>TRBV7-9|TRBJ1-1|NA|NA
TGTGCCAGCACCCAATCCGGAGGGGTGGCCTATAGTACTGAAGCTTTCTTT
CASTQSGGVAYSTEAFF
>TRBV11-3|TRBJ1-3|NA|TRBD1
TGTGCCAGCGGACAGGGCTCTGGAAACACCATATATTTT
CASGQGSGNTIYF
>TRBV27|TRBJ2-3|NA|TRBD2
TGTGCCAGCAGCTCCCAGACTAGCGGACCTAGCACAGATACGCAGTATTTT
CASSSQTSGPSTDTQYF
>TRBV5-6|TRBJ2-1|NA|TRBD2
TGTGCCAGCAGCCCAGGGACTAGCGGGAGTCAGGATGAGCAGTTCTTC
CASSPGTSGSQDEQFF
>TRBV29-1|TRBJ1-4|NA|NA
TGCAGCGCCACAGAGGCTAATGAAAAACTGTTTTTT
CSATEANEKLFF
>TRBV4-3|TRBJ1-1|once|NA
TGCGCCAGCAGCCAAGATCGGGGGTCGTACACTGAAGCTTTCTTT
CASSQDRGSYTEAFF
>TRBV28|TRBJ1-1|NA|TRBD1
TGTGCCAGCAGTTTATGGGACAGGGGGATTGAAGCTTTCTTT
CASSLWDRGIEAFF
>TRBV30|TRBJ1-2|NA|NA
TGTGCCTGGTCTGACCACAGTAACTATGGCTACACCTTC
CAWSDHSNYGYTF
>TRBV5-5|TRBJ2-3|NA|NA
TGTGCCAGCAGTACCCCCAGGAGGAACACAGATACGCAGTATTTT
CASSTPRRNTDTQYF
>TRBV6-5|TRBJ2-7|NA|NA
TGTGCCAGCAAATGGACGGCTCGCTCCTACGAGCAGTACTTC
CASKWTARSYEQYF
>TRBV11-3|TRBJ1-3|NA|NA
TGTGCCAGCAGCTCCGACAGTAACTCTGGAAACACCATATATTTT
CASSSDSNSGNTIYF
>TRBV18|TRBJ2-7|NA|TRBD2
TGTGCCAGCCGCGGCGCGGGAGGTGAACACGAGCAGTACTTC
CASRGAGGEHEQYF
>TRBV10-3|TRBJ2-7|NA|NA
TGTGCCATCAAAGAGGGGGTAGGAGGGCCGAACTACGAGCAGTACTTC
CAIKEGVGGPNYEQYF
>TRBV28|TRBJ2-7|NA|TRBD2
TGTGCCAGCAGTTTGCGGGGGACCCGCCGGGTGCAGTACTTC
CASSLRGTRRVQYF
>TRBV2|TRBJ2-2|few|TRBD2
TGTGCCAGCAGGGGACTAGCGGGTGGGACCGGGGAGCTGTTTTTT
CASRGLAGGTGELFF
>TRBV4-3|TRBJ2-2|NA|NA
TGCGCCAGCAGCCTTGGGAGCGGATCTACCGGGGAGCTGTTTTTT
CASSLGSGSTGELFF
>TRBV9|TRBJ2-7|NA|TRBD2
TGTGCCAGCAGCGTAGGATCCCCGGGACTAGCGGGAGGAAACTCCTACGAGCAGTACTTC
CASSVGSPGLAGGNSYEQYF
>TRBV10-1|TRBJ2-2|NA|TRBD2
TGCGCCAGCATTGCGGGACTAGCGGGAGGCTTGGCTGTGGGGGAGCTGTTTTTT
CASIAGLAGGLAVGELFF
>TRBV5-1|TRBJ2-7|NA|TRBD2
TGCGCCAGCAGCCCCTCTAGCGGGAGGTCCTACGAGCAGTACTTC
CASSPSSGRSYEQYF
>TRBV27|TRBJ2-7|NA|NA
TGTGCCAGCAGTTTAGCTCTAGGTTACGAGCAGTACTTC
CASSLALGYEQYF
>TRBV11-2|TRBJ1-1|NA|NA
TGTGCCAGCAGCCCGGGGACGGCCGGGATGACTGAAGCTTTCTTT
CASSPGTAGMTEAFF
>TRBV11-2|TRBJ2-3|NA|NA
TGTGCCAGCAGCTGGATGGGGAACCGGGTTTGGGATACGCAGTATTTT
CASSWMGNRVWDTQYF
>TRBV5-4|TRBJ2-7|NA|NA
TGTGCCAGCAGCGTGACAGGCTACGAGCAGTACTTC
CASSVTGYEQYF
>TRBV5-6|TRBJ2-2|NA|NA
TGTGCCAGCAGCTTGGGTTCGGGGGAGCTGTTTTTT
CASSLGSGELFF
>TRBV30|TRBJ1-2|NA|NA
TGTGCCTGGAGTCAGAGTGTCTATGGCTACACCTTC
CAWSQSVYGYTF
>TRBV7-9|TRBJ1-2|NA|NA
TGTGCCAGCAGCTTAGGCCCAGGGACTGGCTACACCTTC
CASSLGPGTGYTF
>TRBV9|TRBJ2-1|NA|NA
TGTGCCAGCAGCGTAGAGAGAGGTTCCTACAATGAGCAGTTCTTC
CASSVERGSYNEQFF
>TRBV6-5|TRBJ1-1|NA|TRBD1
TGTGCCAGCAGTTACCTAGGGGGCTCCTACACTGAAGCTTTCTTT
CASSYLGGSYTEAFF
>TRBV13|TRBJ2-2|NA|NA
TGTGCCAGCAGCCCGGGACTCCCGACCGGGGAGCTGTTTTTT
CASSPGLPTGELFF
>TRBV5-4|TRBJ2-1|NA|TRBD2
TGTGCCAGCAGACCTCTAGCGGCTTCCTACAATGAGCAGTTCTTC
CASRPLAASYNEQFF
>TRBV18|TRBJ2-5|NA|TRBD1
TGTGCCAGCTCACCAAGTAGACAGGGGTCAGAGACCCAGTACTTC
CASSPSRQGSETQYF
>TRBV19|TRBJ1-5|NA|NA
TGTGCCAGTAACCCAGGCGGGTTCTTTAGCAATCAGCCCCAGCATTTT
CASNPGGFFSNQPQHF
>TRBV30|TRBJ2-7|NA|TRBD2
TGTGCCTGGAACCGACTAGCGGGAGCCTACTACGAGCAGTACTTC
CAWNRLAGAYYEQYF
>TRBV7-9|TRBJ1-1|NA|NA
TGTGCCAGCAGCTCCGGGACTTTTCTCACCACTGAAGCTTTCTTT
CASSSGTFLTTEAFF
>TRBV27|TRBJ2-3|NA|NA
TGTGCCGCGGGGCATGGCGGACAGATTGGAGATACGCAGTATTTT
CAAGHGGQIGDTQYF
>TRBV4-3|TRBJ1-1|NA|TRBD1
TGCGCCAGCAGCCAAGACCGGACAGGGTGGGGAGCTGAAGCTTTCTTT
CASSQDRTGWGAEAFF
>TRBV19|TRBJ2-3|NA|NA
TGTGCCAGTAGTATAATGGGGATCACAGATACGCAGTATTTT
CASSIMGITDTQYF
>TRBV13|TRBJ2-7|NA|NA
TGTGCCAGCAGCTTGGAACAGGGAAACTACGAGCAGTACTTC
CASSLEQGNYEQYF
>TRBV4-3|TRBJ2-7|NA|TRBD1
TGCGCCAGCAGCCAAGATGGTTCCGGGACAGGGAGGTACGAGCAGTACTTC
CASSQDGSGTGRYEQYF
>TRBV7-8|TRBJ2-1|NA|TRBD2
TGTGCCAGCAGCCGGGGACTAGCTTATAGCTCCTACAATGAGCAGTTCTTC
CASSRGLAYSSYNEQFF
>TRBV21-1|TRBJ1-5|NA|NA
TGTGCCAGCATCCCGGACAGGGGGGTCAATCAGCCCCAGCATTTT
CASIPDRGVNQPQHF
>TRBV7-9|TRBJ2-7|once|TRBD2
TGTGCCAGCAGCTCGGATAGCGGGAGGGCCAGCGACGAGCAGTACTTC
CASSSDSGRASDEQYF
>TRBV5-8|TRBJ1-5|NA|NA
TGTGCCAGCAGCTTGTGGGATGGAGGGTATGGCAATCAGCCCCAGCATTTT
CASSLWDGGYGNQPQHF
>TRBV19|TRBJ2-1|once|NA
TGTGCCAGTAGTATAGATTCGTACGAGGGAGTCTCCTACAATGAGCAGTTCTTC
CASSIDSYEGVSYNEQFF
>TRBV27|TRBJ2-1|NA|NA
TGTGCCAGCAGTTTATCTCCGTTGAGGGGCTCCTACAATGAGCAGTTCTTC
CASSLSPLRGSYNEQFF